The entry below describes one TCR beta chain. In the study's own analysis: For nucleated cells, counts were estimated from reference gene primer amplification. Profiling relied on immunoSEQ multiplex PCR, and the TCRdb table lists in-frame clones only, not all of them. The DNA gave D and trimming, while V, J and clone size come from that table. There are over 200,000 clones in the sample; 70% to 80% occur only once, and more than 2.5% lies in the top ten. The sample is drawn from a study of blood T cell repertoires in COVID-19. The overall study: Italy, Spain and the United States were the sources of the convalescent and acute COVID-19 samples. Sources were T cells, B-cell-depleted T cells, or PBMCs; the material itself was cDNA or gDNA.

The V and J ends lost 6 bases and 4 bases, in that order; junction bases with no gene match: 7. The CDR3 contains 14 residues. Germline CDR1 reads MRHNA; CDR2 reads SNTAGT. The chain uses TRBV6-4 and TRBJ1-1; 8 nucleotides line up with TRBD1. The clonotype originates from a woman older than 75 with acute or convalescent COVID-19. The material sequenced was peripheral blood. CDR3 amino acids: CASRDTDRATEAFF. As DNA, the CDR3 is TGTGCCAGCAGAGACACGGACAGGGCCACTGAAGCTTTCTTT.